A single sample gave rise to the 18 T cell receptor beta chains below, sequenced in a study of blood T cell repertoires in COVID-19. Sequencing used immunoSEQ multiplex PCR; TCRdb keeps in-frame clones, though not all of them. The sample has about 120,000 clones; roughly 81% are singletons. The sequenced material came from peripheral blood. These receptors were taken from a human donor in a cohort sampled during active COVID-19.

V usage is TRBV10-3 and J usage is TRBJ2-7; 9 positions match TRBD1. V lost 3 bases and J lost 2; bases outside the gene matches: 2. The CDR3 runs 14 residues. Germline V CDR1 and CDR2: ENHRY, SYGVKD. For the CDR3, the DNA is TGTGCCATCAGTGAAGGGACAGGGCCCTACGAGCAGTACTTC. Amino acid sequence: CAISEGTGPYEQYF.

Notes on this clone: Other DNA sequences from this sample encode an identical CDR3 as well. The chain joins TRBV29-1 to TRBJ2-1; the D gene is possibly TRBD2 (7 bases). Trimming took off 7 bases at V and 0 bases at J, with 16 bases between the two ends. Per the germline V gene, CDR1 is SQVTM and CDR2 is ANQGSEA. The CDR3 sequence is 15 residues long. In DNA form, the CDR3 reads TGCAGCGGCCGAGGGGGGGGCCACTCCTACAATGAGCAGTTCTTC. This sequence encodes CSGRGGGHSYNEQFF.

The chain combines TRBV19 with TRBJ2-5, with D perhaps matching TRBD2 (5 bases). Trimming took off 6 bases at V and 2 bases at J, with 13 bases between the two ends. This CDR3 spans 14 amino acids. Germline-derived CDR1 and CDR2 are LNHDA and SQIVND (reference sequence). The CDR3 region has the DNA TGTGCCAGTAGGTCCCCGGGGAGTCAAGAGACCCAGTACTTC. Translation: CASRSPGSQETQYF. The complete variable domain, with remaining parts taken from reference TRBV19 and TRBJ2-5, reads DGGITQSPKYLFRKEGQNVTLSCEQNLNHDAMYWYRQDPGQGLRLIYYSQIVNDFQKGDIAEGYSVSREKKESFPLTVTSAQKNPTAFYLCASRSPGSQETQYFGPGTRLLVL.

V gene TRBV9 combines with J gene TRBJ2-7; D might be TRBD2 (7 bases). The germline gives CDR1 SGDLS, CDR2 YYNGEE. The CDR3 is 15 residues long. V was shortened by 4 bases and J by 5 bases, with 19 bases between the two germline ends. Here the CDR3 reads CASSSNVGGGNEQYF. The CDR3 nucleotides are TGTGCCAGCAGCTCCAATGTGGGAGGGGGGAACGAGCAGTACTTC.

The DNA for the CDR3 is TGTGCCAGCAGTGAACGGGAGCCTCAGATGTCCGGGGAGCTGTTTTTT. It specifies CASSEREPQMSGELFF. This chain uses TRBV2 with TRBJ2-2; tentatively, D is TRBD2 (6 bases). V lost 2 bases to trimming and J lost 6 bases, with 16 bases between them. Germline V CDR1 and CDR2: SNHLY, FYNNEI. This CDR3 comprises 16 residues.

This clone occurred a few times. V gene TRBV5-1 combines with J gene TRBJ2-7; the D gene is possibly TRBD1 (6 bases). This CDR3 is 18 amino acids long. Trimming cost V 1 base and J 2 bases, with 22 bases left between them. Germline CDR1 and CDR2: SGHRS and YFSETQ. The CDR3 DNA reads TGCGCCAGCAGCTTGAAACCCGATACAGGGCAGAAGGCCTACGAGCAGTACTTC. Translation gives CASSLKPDTGQKAYEQYF.

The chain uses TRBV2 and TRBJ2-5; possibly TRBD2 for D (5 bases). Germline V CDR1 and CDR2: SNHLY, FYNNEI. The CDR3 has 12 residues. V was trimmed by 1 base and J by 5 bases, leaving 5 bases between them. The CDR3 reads CASSEGGETQYF. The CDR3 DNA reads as TGTGCCAGCAGTGAAGGAGGGGAGACCCAGTACTTC. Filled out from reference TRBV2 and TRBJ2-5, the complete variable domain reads EPEVTQTPSHQVTQMGQEVILRCVPISNHLYFYWYRQILGQKVEFLVSFYNNEISEKSEIFDDQFSVERPDGSNFTLKIRSTKLEDSAMYFCASSEGGETQYFGPGTRLLVL.

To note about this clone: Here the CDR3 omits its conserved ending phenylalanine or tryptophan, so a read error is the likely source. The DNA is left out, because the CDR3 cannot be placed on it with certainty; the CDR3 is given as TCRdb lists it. CDR3 protein: CASSSSMTGLIS. V usage is TRBV28 and J usage is TRBJ2-7; the table's D gene call, TRBD1, was not cross checked with the DNA. 12 amino acids form the CDR3, both terminal residues included. Germline V gives CDR1 MDHEN, CDR2 SYDVKM.

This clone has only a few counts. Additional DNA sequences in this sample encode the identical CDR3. The CDR3 region has the DNA TGTGCCAGTAGTATAGAAGGGGGTCAGCCCCAGCATTTT. Translation gives CASSIEGGQPQHF. V gene TRBV19 combines with J gene TRBJ1-5; tentatively, D is TRBD1 (6 bases). CDR1 LNHDA and CDR2 SQIVND come from the germline V gene (reference sequence). The CDR3 is made up of 13 amino acids. V lost 0 bases to trimming and J lost 6 bases, with 6 bases between them.

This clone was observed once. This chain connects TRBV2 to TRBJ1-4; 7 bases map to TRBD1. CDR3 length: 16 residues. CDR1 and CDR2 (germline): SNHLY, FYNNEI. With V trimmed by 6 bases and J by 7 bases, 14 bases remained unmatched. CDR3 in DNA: TGTGCCAGCAGCGACAGGGAGCCCTTTCGTGGTGAAAAACTGTTTTTT. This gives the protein CASSDREPFRGEKLFF.

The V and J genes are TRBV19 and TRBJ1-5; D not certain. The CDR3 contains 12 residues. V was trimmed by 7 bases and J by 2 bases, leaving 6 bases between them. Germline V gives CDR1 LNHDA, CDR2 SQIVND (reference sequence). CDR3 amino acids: CASTGGNQPQHF. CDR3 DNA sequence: TGTGCCAGTACCGGGGGCAATCAGCCCCAGCATTTT.

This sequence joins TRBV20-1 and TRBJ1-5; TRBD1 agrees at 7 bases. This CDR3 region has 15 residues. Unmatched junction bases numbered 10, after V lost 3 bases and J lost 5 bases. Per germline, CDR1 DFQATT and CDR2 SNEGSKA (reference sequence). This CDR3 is CSASDGTAYYQPQHF. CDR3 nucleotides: TGCAGTGCTAGTGATGGGACAGCCTACTATCAGCCCCAGCATTTT.

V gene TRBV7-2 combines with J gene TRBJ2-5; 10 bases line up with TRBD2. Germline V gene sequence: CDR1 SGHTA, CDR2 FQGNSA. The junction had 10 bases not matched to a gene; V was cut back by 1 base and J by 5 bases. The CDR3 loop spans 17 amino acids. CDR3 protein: CASSLVGSGGGWETQYF. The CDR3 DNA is TGTGCCAGCAGCTTAGTAGGCAGCGGGGGGGGATGGGAGACCCAGTACTTC.

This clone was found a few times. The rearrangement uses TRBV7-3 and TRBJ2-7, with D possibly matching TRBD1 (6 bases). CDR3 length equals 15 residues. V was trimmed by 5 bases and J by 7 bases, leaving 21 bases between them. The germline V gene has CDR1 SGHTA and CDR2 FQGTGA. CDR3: CASSPETGMLNEQYF. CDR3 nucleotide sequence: TGTGCCAGCAGCCCAGAGACAGGTATGCTCAATGAGCAGTACTTC.

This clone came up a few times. CDR3 region: CASSLYYSDYTF. The CDR3 nucleotides read TGTGCCAGCAGCTTATACTATTCCGACTACACCTTC. The rearrangement joins TRBV7-2 to TRBJ1-2; D is uncertain. CDR3 size: 12 residues. Germline-derived CDR1 and CDR2 are SGHTA and FQGNSA. V lost 2 bases and J lost 10, with 11 bases in between.

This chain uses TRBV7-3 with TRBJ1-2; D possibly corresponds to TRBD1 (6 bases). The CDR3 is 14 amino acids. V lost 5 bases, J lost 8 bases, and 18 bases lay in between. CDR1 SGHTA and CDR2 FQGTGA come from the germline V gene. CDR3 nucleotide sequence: TGTGCCAGCAGCCCCGGGGGGCCCGGGGGCGGCTACACCTTC. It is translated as CASSPGGPGGGYTF. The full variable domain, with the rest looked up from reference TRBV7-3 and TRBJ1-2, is GAGVSQTPSNKVTEKGKYVELRCDPISGHTALYWYRQSLGQGPEFLIYFQGTGAADDSGLPNDRFFAVRPEGSVSTLKIQRTERGDSAVYLCASSPGGPGGGYTFGSGTRLTVV.

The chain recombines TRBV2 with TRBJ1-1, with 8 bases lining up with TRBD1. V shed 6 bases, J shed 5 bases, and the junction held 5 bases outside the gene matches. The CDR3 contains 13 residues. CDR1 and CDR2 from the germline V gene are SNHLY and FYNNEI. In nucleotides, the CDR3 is TGTGCCAGCAGAGAGGACAGGGAGACTGAAGCTTTCTTT. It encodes CASREDRETEAFF.

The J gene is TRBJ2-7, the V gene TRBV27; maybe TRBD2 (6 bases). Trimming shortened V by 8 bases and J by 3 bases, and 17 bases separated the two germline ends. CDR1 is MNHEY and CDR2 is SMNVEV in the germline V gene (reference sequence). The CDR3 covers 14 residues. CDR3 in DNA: TGTGCCAGCTCTCGGGCCTCGGGAGTCTACGAGCAGTACTTC. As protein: CASSRASGVYEQYF.